This T cell receptor (beta chain) is from a study of regulatory T cells in long-lasting Graves disease (dated by TCRdb to the early 2020s). Regarding the complete study: In the newly diagnosed Graves' disease group, patients had been taking antithyroid drugs for less than 3 months. Patients with persistent Graves' disease were compared with patients with newly diagnosed Graves' disease using TCR sequencing and RNA sequencing of peripheral blood. The study took place in China and was registered as a clinical trial. A total of around 35 samples were covered by TCR sequencing, comprising some 13 persistent and roughly 20 newly diagnosed Graves' disease patients.

This clonotype showed up just a few times. Its antigen is not yet known. Base qualities are not recorded, but no much larger clone differs from it by a single base. Results and caveats for the whole study, not just this receptor: Peripheral blood alone was examined, since thyroid tissue, which constituted the primary lesion, could not be accessed. A larger number of public clonotypes was shared among persistent patients (about 2,700) than among newly diagnosed patients (over 850). Compared with newly diagnosed patients, persistent Graves' disease patients had lower TCR Shannon entropy and fewer highly expanded clones, which suggests clonal expansion. The authors noted that the small sample size was a limitation that may lower accuracy. Sequencing and analysis were limited to the TCR beta chain.

The sample's time point label, in plain terms: newly diagnosed GD, antithyroid drugs for less than 3 months. For both TCR sequencing and RNA sequencing, RNA was extracted from PBMCs in TRIzol. Graves' disease was diagnosed according to American Thyroid Association guidelines. Patients for the study were recruited at an endocrinology department in Xi'an, China. Each patient gave approximately 10 milliliters of peripheral blood, collected in an EDTA anticoagulant tube. Ficoll Paque Plus density gradient separation was used to isolate PBMCs, and no additional T cell sorting was done. An Agilent 2100 Bioanalyzer and agarose gel were used to check RNA quality, and a NanoDrop 2000 was used to measure RNA concentration. Libraries were constructed by multiplex PCR. The run used an Illumina HiSeq 4000. To build TCR beta libraries, CDR3 regions were amplified by Arm-PCR using iRepertoire HTBI primers. Before sequencing, the PCR products underwent gel purification. The paper's processing steps were these. Across samples, approximately 68 TRBV and over 11 TRBJ segments were identified and used for gene usage analysis of CDR3 amino acid clonotypes. Filtered high-quality paired reads were merged into contigs using COPE and FqMerger. Contigs were aligned with BLAST to IMGT TRBV, TRBD and TRBJ reference genes, and CDR3 was defined per IMGT. Any clonotype with a frequency above 0.1% was counted as a highly expanded clone. Shannon entropy served as the measure of repertoire diversity, while the Gini coefficient captured V-J evenness. Clonotypes shared by more than one individual were considered public. TCRdb reprocessed the public reads (quality trimming at Q25 with fastp, clone calling with MiXCR) and kept in-frame beta chains. Each entry is one CDR3 protein sequence, shown with its most common DNA and genes. None of the V and J calls come from the authors' own analysis; TCRdb made them. The sample includes roughly 520,000 distinct CDR3 sequences, with 9.5% to 15% observed a single time. Clones ranked in the top ten supply around 10% of the sample.

The same specimen was also included in a second study, on T cells in Graves' hyperthyroidism and ophthalmopathy. Taken from the second paper: Graves' hyperthyroidism was defined as stable when no progression to ophthalmopathy occurred over 18 months of follow-up. Hyperthyroidism patients were aged 18 to 65 years and newly diagnosed, with disease duration of less than 2 months. Patients with uncontrolled infections, other autoimmune diseases, pregnancy or lactation were excluded. Diagnoses were based on clinical symptoms, serum thyroxine and TRAb, thyroid ultrasound and orbital computed tomography. The TCR CDR3 was subjected to a first round of RT-PCR using the HTBI primer set and the Qiagen OneStep RT-PCR kit. Most expanded thyroid clonotypes (frequency above 0.001) were also detected in blood, suggesting blood repertoires may reflect thyroid immune responses. In cross-validation, a model built on a 13 V-J signature told ophthalmopathy apart from stable hyperthyroidism with under 90% sensitivity and approximately 81% specificity, and in testing the same model reached 80%/75%. During validation, the model predicted progression to ophthalmopathy a median of roughly six months ahead of onset, with almost 71% sensitivity and roughly 72% specificity. TCR V-J signatures able to tell the groups apart were searched for in a discovery cohort of 95 to 100 patients, of whom 43 had Graves' ophthalmopathy and more than 55 had stable Graves' hyperthyroidism. Whether ophthalmopathy could be predicted prospectively was tested in an independent validation cohort made up of about 20 hyperthyroidism patients plus 17 patients who later progressed to ophthalmopathy. The 75 to 100 discovery patients were divided at random into training and test sets in a 7:3 ratio. The study also compared thyroid tissue and blood T-cell repertoires from about six Graves' hyperthyroidism patients. After sampling, hyperthyroidism patients received methimazole starting at 30 mg daily, and ophthalmopathy patients received high-dose intravenous methylprednisolone. Libraries were constructed in a second round of multiplex PCR, after which size selection and purification were carried out. The libraries were sequenced on an Illumina HiSeq2000 using paired-end 100 bp reads. SOAPnuke was used to process the raw data, throwing out any read that contained adapters or uncalled bases, had a mean Phred below 15, or lacked an exact constant-primer or identifier match. COPE v1.2.5 was used to merge the high-quality paired reads, and each unique nucleotide sequence was defined as a clonotype. Clonotypes were aligned to IMGT TRBV, TRBD and TRBJ reference segments using MiTCR v1.1. The analysis was restricted to V-J combinations with a frequency above 0.0001, which together covered around 99% of the repertoires. A TCS score was defined as the ratio of F50 (clonal expansion) to E x V (chaos), with BLOSUM62-based TCRdist applied between CDR3 peptides within each V-J. Welch's t-statistics and random forest reduced some 510 V-J features to 13, which were used in a naive Bayes classifier (R e1071). Sample size was not statistically predetermined, and blinding of investigators to group allocation was not performed. TCR Vbeta CDR3 sequencing of roughly 140 peripheral blood samples (more than 40 ophthalmopathy, about 75 hyperthyroidism and some 17 progressor patients) is reported in the paper.

The sample was peripheral blood mononuclear cells (PBMCs), taken at new diagnosis, from a patient treated with antithyroid drugs. This clonotype was obtained from a woman aged 25 to 39 with Graves disease. Donor details come from another sample of the same person, matched by shared clones.

The nucleotide sequence is given as TGCAGTGCCGCTTCTTCACGAGCGGCCCTATCCTACGAGCAGTACTTC. This translates into CSAASSRAALSYEQYF. The rearrangement combines TRBV20-1 with TRBJ2-7, with TRBD2 perhaps the D gene, on 5 matching bases. CDR1 and CDR2 are drawn from the germline V gene (reference sequence): DFQATT, SNEGSKA. There are 16 amino acids in the CDR3, from cysteine to phenylalanine inclusive. Kept here is only the CDR3 DNA, which spans 48 bases and is read in frame from base 1. The trim is 6 bases for V and 1 base for J, with a gap of 22 bases between the germline ends.